The sequence of this TCR beta chain was determined in a study of shared clonotypes between healthy human individuals. Concerning this clone: The antigen is not known.

Negatively enriched CD4+ T cells were divided by CD45RA into naive and memory. Study-wide findings and caveats: In contrast to clonotypes shared by all four donors, non-shared clonotypes had lower generation probabilities.

Clones were sequenced by immunoSEQ multiplex PCR, and TCRdb holds only the in-frame ones, with some missing. Seen here are about 600,000 clones, 97% observed once, and the top ten hold 0.045% to 0.07%. Source material: naive CD4+ T cells sorted from blood. As to subset: CD45RA+ positively selected. The receptor comes from a woman in her 30s in good health.

Here the CDR3 reads CASSYGQGDQPQHF. For the CDR3, the DNA is TGTGCCAGCAGTTACGGACAGGGAGATCAGCCCCAGCATTTT. The chain recombines TRBV6-5 with TRBJ1-5; 8 bases are a match to TRBD1. V was pared by 2 bases and J by 5 bases, with 2 bases of the junction left unmatched. In germline, CDR1 is MNHEY, CDR2 SVGAGI. This CDR3 contains 14 residues.